The 17 T cell receptor beta chains below all came from one sample that was sequenced in a study of pediatric ulcerative colitis. The repertoire was sequenced with immunoSEQ multiplex PCR; TCRdb's copy has only in-frame clones and lacks some. Of some 60,000 clones in the sample, over 70% were seen once. Sequenced: blood. These receptors were taken from a boy aged 5 to 17 with moderate ulcerative colitis.

V usage is TRBV7-2 and J usage is TRBJ2-7, with D perhaps TRBD2 (8 bases). The CDR3 consists of 19 residues. Germline CDR1 SGHTA, CDR2 FQGNSA. V lost 2 bases, J lost 4 bases, and 27 bases lay in between. The CDR3: CASSLPSSGGSGNLYEQYF. The CDR3 DNA reads TGTGCCAGCAGCTTACCCAGTTCAGGGGGTAGCGGGAACCTGTACGAGCAGTACTTC.

This chain joins TRBV5-4 and TRBJ2-7; 7 nucleotides agree with TRBD1. The germline V gene encodes CDR1 SGHNT and CDR2 YYREEE (reference sequence). Trimming took 4 bases from V and 3 from J; bases not matched to a gene: 7. The CDR3 sequence is 14 residues long. CDR3 sequence reads: CASSPGQKIYEQYF. CDR3 coding DNA: TGTGCCAGCAGCCCGGGACAGAAGATCTACGAGCAGTACTTC.

The rearrangement links TRBV28 to TRBJ2-2; TRBD2 aligns across 8 bases. Looked up from germline, CDR1 is MDHEN and CDR2 is SYDVKM. The CDR3 spans 15 residues. After removal of 3 bases from V and 4 bases from J, the junction contained 4 bases not matched to a gene. The CDR3 DNA reads as TGTGCCAGCAGTTTCTCCGGGACTAGCACCGGGGAGCTGTTTTTT. It is translated as CASSFSGTSTGELFF.

This clone appeared a few times. This chain connects TRBV19 to TRBJ1-1; D is perhaps TRBD1 (5 bases). The CDR3 has 15 amino acids. V was shortened by 9 bases and J by 0 bases, with 17 bases between the two germline ends. The germline V gene encodes CDR1 LNHDA and CDR2 SQIVND (reference sequence). The CDR3 is CASPPAGTLNTEAFF. CDR3 in DNA: TGTGCCAGCCCGCCGGCAGGGACCTTGAACACTGAAGCTTTCTTT.

This sequence joins TRBV15 and TRBJ2-1; TRBD2 matches at 11 bases. The CDR3 is made up of 16 amino acids. V lost 2 bases and J lost 4; bases outside the gene matches: 4. From germline, CDR1 is LNHNV and CDR2 YYDKDF (reference sequence). The CDR3: CATSRRTSGLYNEQFF. The DNA for the CDR3 is TGTGCCACCAGCAGAAGGACTAGCGGGCTTTACAATGAGCAGTTCTTC.

V and J are TRBV7-9 and TRBJ1-2; 9 bases are shared with TRBD1. J was trimmed by 7 bases and V by 4 bases; bases with no gene match: 7. Germline V gene sequence: CDR1 SEHNR, CDR2 FQNEAQ (reference sequence). The CDR3 covers 14 residues. CDR3 sequence reads: CASSSTGGDSGYTF. The CDR3 DNA follows: TGTGCCAGCAGCTCCACAGGGGGCGATTCTGGCTACACCTTC.

The V and J genes are TRBV10-3 and TRBJ1-2; TRBD1 is a possible D gene (6 bases). The V end lost 3 bases, the J end lost 8 bases, and 16 bases lay between the germline ends. Germline CDR1 and CDR2: ENHRY and SYGVKD. This CDR3 comprises 14 residues. The CDR3 protein is CAISDQDRLAGYTF. In nucleotides, the CDR3 is TGTGCCATCAGTGACCAAGACAGGCTTGCCGGCTACACCTTC.

V usage is TRBV30 and J usage is TRBJ2-3; 8 bases are shared with TRBD2. With V trimmed by 0 bases and J by 1 base, 3 bases remained unmatched. CDR1 is GTSNPN, CDR2 SVGIG, per germline (reference sequence). The CDR3 is 15 amino acids. The CDR3 region is CAWSVLGLGTDTQYF. The CDR3 nucleotides are TGTGCCTGGAGTGTCTTGGGACTAGGCACAGATACGCAGTATTTT.

V is TRBV19 and J is TRBJ1-6; 11 bases are shared with TRBD1. Germline V gene lookup returns CDR1 LNHDA and CDR2 SQIVND (reference sequence). The V gene end was trimmed by 8 bases and the J gene end by 14 bases; junction bases not matched to a gene: 5. The CDR3 is 12 amino acids. The CDR3 region is CASGDRGASLHF. CDR3 coding DNA: TGTGCCAGTGGGGACAGGGGGGCTTCCCTCCACTTT.

The chain employs TRBV18 and TRBJ1-2; D unclear. V gave up 3 bases and J gave up 2 bases, with 13 bases separating them. Germline V lookup: CDR1 KGHSH, CDR2 LQKENI. The CDR3 has 15 residues. CDR3: CASSPLEATNYGYTF. Written as DNA, the CDR3 is TGTGCCAGCTCACCCCTAGAAGCTACCAACTATGGCTACACCTTC.

The V and J genes are TRBV2 and TRBJ2-7; 7 bases align to TRBD2. The CDR3 extends over 14 amino acids. Germline CDR1 and CDR2: SNHLY and FYNNEI. Trimming cost V 4 bases and J 4 bases; bases outside gene matches: 7. In DNA form, the CDR3 reads TGTGCCAGCAGTGTGGGGAGGGGAGGATACGAGCAGTACTTC. Translation gives CASSVGRGGYEQYF. Full variable domain (rest looked up from reference TRBV2 and TRBJ2-7): EPEVTQTPSHQVTQMGQEVILRCVPISNHLYFYWYRQILGQKVEFLVSFYNNEISEKSEIFDDQFSVERPDGSNFTLKIRSTKLEDSAMYFCASSVGRGGYEQYFGPGTRLTVT.

The rearrangement uses TRBV4-2 and TRBJ1-2; TRBD1 might be the D (6 bases). CDR3 length: 15 amino acids. V dropped 0 bases and J dropped 4 bases, with 12 bases sitting between them. Germline CDR1 and CDR2: LGHNA and YNFKEQ. In nucleotides, the CDR3 is TGTGCCAGCAGCCAAGACCCTGGACAGACCTATGGCTACACCTTC. Translation gives CASSQDPGQTYGYTF.

The genes are TRBV9 and TRBJ1-2; a possible D gene is TRBD1 (5 bases). CDR3 length: 15 residues. The germline CDR1 and CDR2 sequences are SGDLS and YYNGEE. Trimming took 0 bases from V and 3 from J, leaving 12 bases between them. The CDR3 DNA reads TGTGCCAGCAGCGTAGAATTAGGGGCGGACTATGGCTACACCTTC. Translated: CASSVELGADYGYTF.

The CDR3 loop reads CASSVARDSEAFF. The DNA for the CDR3 is TGTGCCAGCAGCGTAGCACGGGACAGTGAAGCTTTCTTT. The J gene is TRBJ1-1, the V gene TRBV9; 7 bases agree with TRBD1. The CDR3 has 13 amino acids. V trimming: 0 bases; J trimming: 7 bases; junction bases outside the gene matches: 3. CDR1 is SGDLS and CDR2 is YYNGEE in the germline V gene.

The genes are TRBV25-1 and TRBJ2-2; 13 bases line up with TRBD2. The V gene's germline CDR1 is MGHDK and CDR2 SYGVNS. The junction had 5 bases not matched to a gene; V was cut back by 2 bases and J by 2 bases. CDR3 size: 18 residues. CDR3 sequence reads: CASSELGTSGTNTGELFF. The CDR3 DNA sequence: TGTGCCAGCAGTGAACTCGGGACTAGCGGGACTAACACCGGGGAGCTGTTTTTT.

To note about this clone: Because the CDR3's place on the DNA is in doubt, the DNA is left out and the CDR3 is given as listed by TCRdb. V and J are TRBV27 and TRBJ2-7. Germline CDR1 and CDR2: MNHEY and SMNVEV (reference sequence). The CDR3 is 16 amino acids in total, end residues counted. This chain's CDR3 is CASSSSTRPLPYEQYF.

The chain recombines TRBV29-1 with TRBJ2-7, with TRBD1 identical over 7 bases. CDR1 and CDR2 (germline): SQVTM, ANQGSEA. The V and J ends lost 4 bases and 3 bases, in that order; junction bases with no gene match: 6. The CDR3 is 13 amino acids. The DNA for the CDR3 is TGCAGCGTTGGCTACAGGGGCGTCTACGAGCAGTACTTC. Residues: CSVGYRGVYEQYF.